The T cell receptor beta chain described here comes from a study of blood T cell repertoires in COVID-19. With 8 bases removed from V and 6 bases from J, the gap between germline ends came to 22 bases. Germline V lookup: CDR1 GTSNPN, CDR2 SVGIG (reference sequence). This CDR3 contains 15 residues. In the original workflow: For nucleated cells, counts were estimated from reference gene primer amplification. Sequencing was performed with immunoSEQ multiplex PCR; in TCRdb, only in-frame clones are kept and a portion is missing. V, J and clone size reflect that table, while D and trimming were determined from the DNA. The sample lists some 130,000 clones, less than 90% seen once, with over 15% in the top ten. Each recovered donor of Cohort 3 presented with two negative PCRs, clearance, or symptom resolution.

This clonotype was sampled from a man aged 25 to 45 who had recovered from COVID-19. Sequenced input: PBMCs or T cells enriched from blood (not recorded which). The chain joins TRBV30 to TRBJ2-2; weak D call: TRBD2 (7 bases). CDR3 in amino acids: CAASRPGGASGELFF. The CDR3 region has the DNA TGTGCCGCCTCCCGCCCGGGGGGCGCGTCCGGGGAGCTGTTTTTT.